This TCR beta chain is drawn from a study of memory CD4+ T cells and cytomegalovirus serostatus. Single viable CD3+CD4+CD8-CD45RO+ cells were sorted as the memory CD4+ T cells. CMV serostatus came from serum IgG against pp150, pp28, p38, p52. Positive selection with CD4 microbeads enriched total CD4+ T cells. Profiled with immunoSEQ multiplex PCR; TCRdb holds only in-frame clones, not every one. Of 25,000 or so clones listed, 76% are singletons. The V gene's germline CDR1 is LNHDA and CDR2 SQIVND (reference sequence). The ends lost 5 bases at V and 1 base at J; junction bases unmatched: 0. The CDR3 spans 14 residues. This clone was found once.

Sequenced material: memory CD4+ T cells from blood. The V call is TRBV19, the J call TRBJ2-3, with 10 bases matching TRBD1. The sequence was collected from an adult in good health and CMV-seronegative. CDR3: CASSGTGGTDTQYF. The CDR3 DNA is TGTGCCAGTAGTGGGACAGGGGGCACAGATACGCAGTATTTT.